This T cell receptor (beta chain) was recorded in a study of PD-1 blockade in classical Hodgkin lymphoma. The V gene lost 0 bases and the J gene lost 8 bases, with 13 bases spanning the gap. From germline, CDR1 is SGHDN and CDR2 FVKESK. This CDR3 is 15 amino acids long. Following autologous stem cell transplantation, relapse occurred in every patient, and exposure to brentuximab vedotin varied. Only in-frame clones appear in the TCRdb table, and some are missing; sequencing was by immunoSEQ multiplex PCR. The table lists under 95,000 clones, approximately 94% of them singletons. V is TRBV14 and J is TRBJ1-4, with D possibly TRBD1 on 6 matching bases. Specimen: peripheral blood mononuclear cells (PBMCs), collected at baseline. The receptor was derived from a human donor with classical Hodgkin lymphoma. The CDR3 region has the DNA TGTGCCAGCAGCCAAGAAGGGGGGGCATGGGAAAAACTGTTTTTT. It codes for CASSQEGGAWEKLFF.